The source of this T cell receptor beta chain is a study of T cell therapy after organ transplantation. At the level of the study: Therapy products were autologous CMV-specific T cells, peptide-expanded for about 2 weeks. Responders numbered eight and nonresponders two among about 10 patients.

This CDR3 region has 13 residues. Germline loops: CDR1 MNHNS, CDR2 SASEGT. Trimming removed 6 bases at V and 2 bases at J, with 7 bases between. Overall study findings and caveats: Reconstitution after therapy seemingly combined transferred and product-undetected endogenous clonotypes. Concurrent antirejection and antiviral drugs remain unassessed confounders.

Method: immunoSEQ multiplex PCR; TCRdb's copy keeps in-frame clones and lacks some. The repertoire holds over 45,000 clones, with 94% as singletons. Notes on this clone: Its matching antigen is unknown.

J is TRBJ2-2 and V is TRBV6-1, with D possibly called TRBD1 or TRBD2 (5 bases each). This specimen consisted of CD8+ T cells from blood, obtained before autologous CMV-specific T cell therapy. This TCR was recovered from a human patient who had received a solid organ transplant and had CMV disease. CDR3 in amino acids: CASRGDNTGELFF. Written as DNA, the CDR3 is TGTGCCAGCAGGGGGGATAACACCGGGGAGCTGTTTTTT.